The TCR beta chain under discussion was sequenced for a study of T cell responses to AZD1222 COVID-19 vaccine. General study results and limits: Reportedly, close to half of spike-specific TCRs are directed against unmutated variant regions.

Some clones are missing from TCRdb's copy, which holds only in-frame ones; the method was immunoSEQ multiplex PCR. The sample lists 90,000 to 150,000 clones; about nine tenths were seen once. Second-dose schedules of about 4 or about 12 weeks were combined. The germline V gene has CDR1 LNHDA and CDR2 SQIVND (reference sequence). This CDR3 comprises 13 residues. Between the trimmed V and J ends, which lost 4 bases and 6 bases, there was a span of 10 bases. Concerning this clone itself: Its matching antigen is unknown.

The rearrangement links TRBV19 to TRBJ1-5; D ambiguous. The receptor's source is an adult who received the AZD1222 COVID-19 vaccine. The starting material was peripheral blood, obtained 28 days after the second AZD1222 dose. DNA of the CDR3: TGTGCCAGTAGTACCGGGGAGGGTCAGCCCCAGCATTTT. This codes for CASSTGEGQPQHF.